This T cell receptor (beta chain) was observed in a study of blood T cell repertoires in COVID-19. Study-level background: Nucleic acid was either cDNA or gDNA, and it came from T cells, B-cell-depleted T cells, or PBMCs.

As processed by the authors: For nucleated cells, counts were estimated from reference gene primer amplification. The repertoire was sequenced with immunoSEQ multiplex PCR; TCRdb's copy has only in-frame clones and lacks some. V and J calls plus clone size are reproduced from that table; the DNA served to infer D and trimming. The table records over 200,000 clones, just under 90% of them present only once. Individuals aged about 18 to 100 years were recruited from approximately 22 US areas. Donors were grouped by their self-reported clinical history. V shed 0 bases, J shed 4 bases, and the junction held 5 bases outside the gene matches. The CDR3 consists of 16 residues. Germline assignment: CDR1 MNHEY and CDR2 SVGAGI.

The sequenced sample was PBMCs or T cells enriched from blood (not recorded which). The sequence derives from a man aged 25-45 years who had recovered from COVID-19. V gene TRBV6-5 combines with J gene TRBJ2-2; 7 bases map to TRBD1. Here the CDR3 reads CASSYSGGKGTGELFF. CDR3 bases: TGTGCCAGCAGTTACTCAGGGGGCAAAGGCACCGGGGAGCTGTTTTTT.